This T cell receptor (beta chain) was sequenced during a study of sequential checkpoint blockade in melanoma. Study-level background: Both treatment sequences were followed by maintenance nivolumab.

Treatment in this sample: randomized to nivolumab then ipilimumab (arm A) or the reverse (arm B). There are a few counts of this clone. The ends lost 6 bases at V and 7 bases at J; junction bases unmatched: 10. The CDR3 has 15 residues. Germline CDR1 MNHNY, CDR2 SVGAGI (reference sequence). This table comes from immunoSEQ multiplex PCR, and its TCRdb copy is limited to in-frame clones, with some not included. In the table there are over 25,000 clones, approximately 77% of which are singletons. This TCR came from a human donor with melanoma. Sequencing used CD8+ T cells sorted from blood (inferred from file names), obtained from a patient given nivolumab and ipilimumab in sequence. The V gene is TRBV6-6, the J gene TRBJ1-5; 9 nucleotides align to TRBD1. CDR3 region: CASSWDREVLQPQHF. CDR3 bases: TGTGCCAGCAGCTGGGACAGGGAGGTATTACAGCCCCAGCATTTT.